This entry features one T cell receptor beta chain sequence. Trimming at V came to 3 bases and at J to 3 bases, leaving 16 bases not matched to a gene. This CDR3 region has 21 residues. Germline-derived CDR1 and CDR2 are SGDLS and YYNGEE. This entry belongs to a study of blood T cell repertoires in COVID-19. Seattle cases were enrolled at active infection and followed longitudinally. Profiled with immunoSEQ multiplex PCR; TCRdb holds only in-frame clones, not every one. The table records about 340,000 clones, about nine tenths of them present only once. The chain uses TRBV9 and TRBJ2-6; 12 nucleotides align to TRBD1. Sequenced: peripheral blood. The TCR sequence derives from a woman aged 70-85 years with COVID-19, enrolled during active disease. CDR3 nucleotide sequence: TGTGCCAGCAGCGCCACCCTCCGGGCCGGGACAGGGGGCGGTGGGGCCAACGTCCTGACTTTC. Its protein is CASSATLRAGTGGGGANVLTF.